A single count supports the clone carrying this T cell receptor (beta chain). The antigen is unknown. The sample belongs to a study of shared clonotypes between healthy human individuals. As defined, naive CD8 cells were CD45RO-negative and positively selected for CCR7, with terminally differentiated effector memory CD45RA+ cells excluded. General study results and limits: Even with large depth, rarefaction showed that sorted-subset sequencing was incomplete.

TCRdb's table, derived via immunoSEQ multiplex PCR, lists solely in-frame clones and lacks some. The sample has around 610,000 clones; approximately 96% are singletons. V was trimmed by 7 bases and J by 5 bases, leaving 20 bases between them. Germline V gene lookup returns CDR1 WNHNN and CDR2 SYGVQD (reference sequence). The CDR3 sequence is 15 residues long. The chain recombines TRBV10-1 with TRBJ1-1, with D maybe TRBD1 (5 bases). This TCR derives from a woman aged 30 to 39 in good health. The sequenced material came from naive CD8+ T cells sorted from blood. CDR3 nucleotide sequence: TGCGCCAGCAATCTTCGGTCAGGGAATGGGACTGAAGCTTTCTTT. Its translation is CASNLRSGNGTEAFF.